This T cell receptor beta chain comes out of a study of T cell responses to AZD1222 COVID-19 vaccine. Assay used: immunoSEQ multiplex PCR; TCRdb lists only in-frame clones, some missing. The table lists 180,000 or so clones, 92% of them singletons, with roughly 1.4% in the top ten. The starting material was peripheral blood, obtained 28 days after the second AZD1222 dose. The receptor was derived from an adult who received the AZD1222 COVID-19 vaccine.

CDR3 sequence: CASSLFGGEYTEAFF. CDR3 bases: TGTGCCAGCAGTTTATTTGGGGGGGAATACACTGAAGCTTTCTTT. The chain joins TRBV27 to TRBJ1-1; tentative D call: TRBD1 (5 bases). Germline V gives CDR1 MNHEY, CDR2 SMNVEV (reference sequence). Trimming left V 1 base short and J 3 bases short, with 12 bases between. The length of the CDR3 is 15 residues.